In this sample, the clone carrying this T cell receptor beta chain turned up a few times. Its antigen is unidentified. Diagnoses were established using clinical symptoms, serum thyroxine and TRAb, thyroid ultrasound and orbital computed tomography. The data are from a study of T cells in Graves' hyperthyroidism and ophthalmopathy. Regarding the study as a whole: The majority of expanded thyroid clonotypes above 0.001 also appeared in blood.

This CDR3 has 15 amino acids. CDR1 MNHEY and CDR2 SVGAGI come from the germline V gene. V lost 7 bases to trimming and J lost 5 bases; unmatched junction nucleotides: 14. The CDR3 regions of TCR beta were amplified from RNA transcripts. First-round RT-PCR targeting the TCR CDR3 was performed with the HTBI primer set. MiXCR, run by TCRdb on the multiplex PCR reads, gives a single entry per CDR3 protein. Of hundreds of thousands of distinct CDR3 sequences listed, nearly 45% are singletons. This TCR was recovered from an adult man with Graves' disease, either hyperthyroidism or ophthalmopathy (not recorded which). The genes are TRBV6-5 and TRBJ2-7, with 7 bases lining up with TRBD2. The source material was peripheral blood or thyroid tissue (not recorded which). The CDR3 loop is CASTQEASGSDEQYF. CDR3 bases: TGTGCCAGCACCCAGGAGGCTAGCGGCTCGGACGAGCAGTACTTC.